The 29 T cell receptor beta chains in this list originate from one sample, sequenced in a study of technical replicates of blood from several donors. Produced via immunoSEQ multiplex PCR; TCRdb's table is partial and in-frame only. The data show tens of thousands of clones, 80% to 95% seen once. The specimen was T cells isolated from PBMCs. The receptors stem from a human donor in good health.

The gene calls are TRBV7-9 and TRBJ2-5; TRBD1 matches at 9 bases. From germline, CDR1 is SEHNR and CDR2 FQNEAQ (reference sequence). V gave up 2 bases and J gave up 5 bases; unmatched junction bases: 9. The CDR3 has 16 residues. CDR3 loop: CASSLIGTGGSETQYF. The CDR3 bases are TGTGCCAGCAGCTTAATAGGAACAGGGGGCTCCGAGACCCAGTACTTC. The entire variable domain, with the rest obtained from reference TRBV7-9 and TRBJ2-5, is as follows: DTGVSQNPRHKITKRGQNVTFRCDPISEHNRLYWYRQTLGQGPEFLTYFQNEAQLEKSRLLSDRFSAERPKGSFSTLEIQRTEQGDSAMYLCASSLIGTGGSETQYFGPGTRLLVL.

The V call is TRBV20-1, the J call TRBJ2-2; 8 bases align to TRBD1. This CDR3 region has 11 residues. Germline V gene sequence: CDR1 DFQATT, CDR2 SNEGSKA (reference sequence). The V and J ends lost 6 bases and 8 bases, in that order; junction bases with no gene match: 2. The DNA of the CDR3 is TGCAGTGCAAGGGACAGGGGGGAGCTGTTTTTT. Encoded protein: CSARDRGELFF.

This chain uses TRBV28 with TRBJ2-7; TRBD1 agrees at 7 bases. Trimming at V came to 5 bases and at J to 6 bases, leaving 4 bases not matched to a gene. This CDR3 is built from 12 residues. Germline CDR1 is MDHEN and CDR2 is SYDVKM. The CDR3 sequence: CASSPGQSEQYF. The CDR3 DNA reads as TGTGCCAGCAGTCCGGGACAGAGCGAGCAGTACTTC.

The chain uses TRBV2 and TRBJ1-5, with D unclear. Germline V gene sequence: CDR1 SNHLY, CDR2 FYNNEI. Deletions cut 8 bases from V and 6 bases from J, with 14 bases between. This CDR3 contains 13 residues. The CDR3 DNA is TGTGCCAGCGCTATCAGGATGGGTCAGCCCCAGCATTTT. This codes for CASAIRMGQPQHF. Combining the CDR3 with reference TRBV2 and TRBJ1-5 gives the whole variable domain EPEVTQTPSHQVTQMGQEVILRCVPISNHLYFYWYRQILGQKVEFLVSFYNNEISEKSEIFDDQFSVERPDGSNFTLKIRSTKLEDSAMYFCASAIRMGQPQHFGDGTRLSIL.

The chain carries TRBV5-6 and TRBJ2-7; possible D gene TRBD1, 5 bases. Germline V lookup: CDR1 SGHDT, CDR2 YYEEEE. The CDR3 is 14 residues long. Trimming pared 0 bases from V and 3 bases from J, leaving 10 bases between. CDR3: CASSLDFRGYEQYF. In nucleotides, the CDR3 is TGTGCCAGCAGCTTGGACTTTAGGGGCTACGAGCAGTACTTC.

CDR3 sequence: CAISEEEHRRGTQYF. The CDR3 nucleotides are TGTGCCATCAGTGAAGAGGAACACCGAAGGGGTACGCAGTATTTT. The rearrangement links TRBV10-3 to TRBJ2-3; D may be TRBD1 (5 bases). The V end lost 3 bases, the J end lost 8 bases, and 18 bases lay between the germline ends. Germline V gene lookup returns CDR1 ENHRY and CDR2 SYGVKD. CDR3 size: 15 residues.

The chain links TRBV11-3 to TRBJ2-7; TRBD2 is a possible D gene (5 bases). Germline CDR1 is SGHNT and CDR2 is YENEEA. Trimming pared 5 bases from V and 2 bases from J, leaving 13 bases between. The CDR3 is 14 amino acids. DNA of the CDR3: TGTGCCAGCAGCCGAAGAGGGAGTGCCTACGAGCAGTACTTC. It specifies CASSRRGSAYEQYF.

The chain combines TRBV5-4 with TRBJ2-1; maybe TRBD1 (5 bases). The CDR3 has 14 residues. Germline V gives CDR1 SGHNT, CDR2 YYREEE (reference sequence). The ends were cut back, 2 bases at V and 6 bases at J, with 12 bases in the middle. The CDR3 nucleotides read TGTGCCAGCAGCTTCCTCTACACAGGCAATGAGCAGTTCTTC. Amino acids: CASSFLYTGNEQFF. The full variable domain, with the rest looked up from reference TRBV5-4 and TRBJ2-1, is ETGVTQSPTHLIKTRGQQVTLRCSSQSGHNTVSWYQQALGQGPQFIFQYYREEENGRGNFPPRFSGLQFPNYSSELNVNALELDDSALYLCASSFLYTGNEQFFGPGTRLTVL.

This chain uses TRBV28 with TRBJ1-5, with TRBD1 identical over 7 bases. Germline V gene sequence: CDR1 MDHEN, CDR2 SYDVKM. The CDR3 sequence is 12 residues long. V shed 6 bases, J shed 4 bases, and the junction held 0 bases outside the gene matches. CDR3 nucleotide sequence: TGTGCCAGCAGGACAGGGAATCAGCCCCAGCATTTT. Protein: CASRTGNQPQHF.

The rearrangement joins TRBV11-2 to TRBJ2-1, with D possibly TRBD2 on 5 matching bases. Germline V CDR1 and CDR2: SGHAT, FQNNGV. This CDR3 comprises 13 residues. V was pared by 5 bases and J by 3 bases, with 8 bases between. This chain's CDR3 is CASSPGIYNEQFF. In DNA, the CDR3 is TGTGCCAGCAGCCCGGGGATCTACAATGAGCAGTTCTTC.

V is TRBV29-1 and J is TRBJ2-7; 9 nucleotides line up with TRBD1. Trimming removed 7 bases from V and 5 bases from J; junction bases left unmatched: 6. There are 12 residues in the CDR3. The germline gives CDR1 SQVTM, CDR2 ANQGSEA. Here the CDR3 reads CSGRQGGDEQYF. The DNA of the CDR3 is TGCAGCGGGAGACAGGGGGGGGACGAGCAGTACTTC.

CDR3 region: CASSLRSGRGYEQYF. Here the CDR3 DNA reads TGTGCCAGCAGTTTAAGGAGCGGGAGGGGGTACGAGCAGTACTTC. This chain uses TRBV28 with TRBJ2-7; 10 bases align to TRBD2. CDR1 and CDR2 from the germline V gene are MDHEN and SYDVKM. This CDR3 has 15 amino acids. V shed 2 bases, J shed 4 bases, and the junction held 5 bases outside the gene matches. The whole variable domain, remainder taken from reference TRBV28 and TRBJ2-7, is DVKVTQSSRYLVKRTGEKVFLECVQDMDHENMFWYRQDPGLGLRLIYFSYDVKMKEKGDIPEGYSVSREKKERFSLILESASTNQTSMYLCASSLRSGRGYEQYFGPGTRLTVT.

The chain is built from TRBV13 and TRBJ2-1; unclear D gene. The V gene lost 5 bases and the J gene lost 0 bases, with 11 bases spanning the gap. CDR1 is PRHDT, CDR2 FYEKMQ, per germline (reference sequence). The CDR3 is 15 amino acids. The CDR3 is CASSPDSPSYNEQFF. For the CDR3, the DNA is TGTGCCAGCAGCCCCGACTCTCCCTCCTACAATGAGCAGTTCTTC. Combining the CDR3 with reference TRBV13 and TRBJ2-1 gives the whole variable domain AAGVIQSPRHLIKEKRETATLKCYPIPRHDTVYWYQQGPGQDPQFLISFYEKMQSDKGSIPDRFSAQQFSDYHSELNMSSLELGDSALYFCASSPDSPSYNEQFFGPGTRLTVL.

The V call is TRBV27, the J call TRBJ2-7, with D maybe TRBD2 (6 bases). This CDR3 is 14 amino acids long. Germline values: CDR1 MNHEY, CDR2 SMNVEV (reference sequence). V was cut by 3 bases and J by 0 bases, with 9 bases left in between. The CDR3: CASSFVGSSYEQYF. The DNA of the CDR3 is TGTGCCAGCAGTTTCGTCGGGAGCTCCTACGAGCAGTACTTC.

The rearrangement links TRBV4-3 to TRBJ1-5, with D hard to call. The V and J ends lost 0 bases and 7 bases respectively, with 7 bases between them. This CDR3 has 13 residues. CDR1 and CDR2 (germline): LGHNA, YSLEER. CDR3 coding DNA: TGCGCCAGCAGCCAAGAGGAGGGCCAGCCCCAGCATTTT. The encoded protein is CASSQEEGQPQHF.

This clone was counted a single time. The rearrangement joins TRBV29-1 to TRBJ1-2; 9 nucleotides match TRBD1. Germline assignment: CDR1 SQVTM and CDR2 ANQGSEA. The CDR3 is 12 residues long. V lost 8 bases and J lost 5; bases outside the gene matches: 6. CDR3 in amino acids: CSYEGTGYGYTF. CDR3 sequence (DNA): TGCAGCTATGAAGGGACAGGGTATGGCTACACCTTC.

V and J are TRBV2 and TRBJ1-1; D is uncertain. Germline lookup yields CDR1 SNHLY and CDR2 FYNNEI. The CDR3 length is 12 residues. The V and J ends lost 5 bases and 4 bases respectively, with 8 bases between them. Here the CDR3 DNA reads TGTGCCAGCAGTCTCACCAGCACTGAAGCTTTCTTT. This encodes CASSLTSTEAFF.

DNA for the CDR3: TGTGCGTGCGGGCAGGACACAGATACGCAGTATTTT. Protein: CACGQDTDTQYF. This chain uses TRBV7-9 with TRBJ2-3; D possibly corresponds to TRBD2 (5 bases). CDR3 length: 12 amino acids. Germline assignment: CDR1 SEHNR and CDR2 FQNEAQ (reference sequence).

The chain is built from TRBV7-9 and TRBJ2-1, with D maybe TRBD2 (6 bases). The CDR3 spans 16 residues. Trimming removed 1 base from V and 6 bases from J, with 16 bases in between. Germline V gene lookup returns CDR1 SEHNR and CDR2 FQNEAQ (reference sequence). CDR3 loop: CASSLGGGISVNEQFF. As DNA, the CDR3 is TGTGCCAGCAGCTTAGGTGGCGGGATAAGCGTCAATGAGCAGTTCTTC.

The chain employs TRBV9 and TRBJ2-1; TRBD2 agrees at 12 bases. Trimming took 4 bases from V and 6 from J; bases not matched to a gene: 8. This CDR3 has 16 residues. Germline CDR1 is SGDLS and CDR2 is YYNGEE. CDR3 protein: CASSLRTSGVRNEQFF. In DNA form, the CDR3 reads TGTGCCAGCAGCTTAAGGACTAGCGGGGTTCGCAATGAGCAGTTCTTC.

The CDR3 DNA is TGCGCCAGCAGCTATTCCACAGGGTTGGGGACAGATACGCAGTATTTT. Its translation: CASSYSTGLGTDTQYF. This sequence joins TRBV5-1 and TRBJ2-3, with D possibly matching TRBD1 (6 bases). CDR3 length equals 16 residues. With 3 bases removed from V and 3 bases from J, the gap between germline ends came to 17 bases. Germline V gene data show CDR1 as SGHRS and CDR2 as YFSETQ.

The chain couples TRBV27 to TRBJ1-2, with unresolved D. CDR1 and CDR2 (germline): MNHEY, SMNVEV (reference sequence). V lost 6 bases and J 4 bases, leaving 18 bases between the germline ends. This CDR3 contains 15 residues. The CDR3 DNA sequence: TGTGCCAGCAGGGATCTGACGGAGAACCCCTATGGCTACACCTTC. It yields the protein CASRDLTENPYGYTF.

The chain recombines TRBV27 with TRBJ2-7, with 9 nucleotides matching TRBD2. V shed 5 bases, J shed 4 bases, and the junction held 9 bases outside the gene matches. Germline-derived CDR1 and CDR2 are MNHEY and SMNVEV (reference sequence). The CDR3 loop spans 15 amino acids. CDR3 DNA: TGTGCCAGCAGTCTCCGGGTAGCGGGAGAGTACGAGCAGTACTTC. Protein product: CASSLRVAGEYEQYF.

The chain joins TRBV6-5 to TRBJ1-2, with 9 bases that match TRBD1. The CDR3 length is 14 residues. V trimming: 6 bases; J trimming: 8 bases; junction bases outside the gene matches: 10. CDR1 is MNHEY and CDR2 is SVGAGI in the germline V gene. CDR3 sequence reads: CASRRDREGGGYTF. CDR3 DNA sequence: TGTGCCAGCAGACGGGACAGGGAGGGCGGCGGCTACACCTTC.

This chain connects TRBV11-3 to TRBJ2-2; 8 bases align to TRBD1. Germline V gene sequence: CDR1 SGHNT, CDR2 YENEEA. The CDR3 runs to 16 residues. Germline trimming cut 2 bases from V and 3 bases from J; bases unmatched to any gene: 5. The CDR3 here is CASSLRLGQDTGELFF. The CDR3, as DNA: TGTGCCAGCAGCTTAAGATTGGGACAGGACACCGGGGAGCTGTTTTTT.

The chain carries TRBV5-1 and TRBJ2-7; D is possibly TRBD1 (6 bases). The CDR3 is 13 amino acids. V lost 7 bases and J lost 1, with 12 bases in between. Germline CDR1 is SGHRS and CDR2 is YFSETQ. The CDR3 sequence: CASATQGSYEQYF. In DNA form, the CDR3 reads TGCGCCAGCGCTACCCAGGGGTCCTACGAGCAGTACTTC. Based on the CDR3 plus reference TRBV5-1 and TRBJ2-7, the full variable domain is KAGVTQTPRYLIKTRGQQVTLSCSPISGHRSVSWYQQTPGQGLQFLFEYFSETQRNKGNFPGRFSGRQFSNSRSEMNVSTLELGDSALYLCASATQGSYEQYFGPGTRLTVT.

The chain employs TRBV15 and TRBJ2-5, with D perhaps matching TRBD1 (6 bases). CDR3 size: 15 residues. Deletions cut 0 bases from V and 1 base from J, with 9 bases between. The germline V gene encodes CDR1 LNHNV and CDR2 YYDKDF (reference sequence). The CDR3 loop is CATSRDRGSQETQYF. In nucleotides, the CDR3 is TGTGCCACCAGCAGAGACAGGGGATCCCAAGAGACCCAGTACTTC.

This chain links TRBV19 with TRBJ2-3; the D gene is possibly TRBD1 (6 bases). The CDR3 runs to 16 residues. Germline CDR1 and CDR2: LNHDA and SQIVND (reference sequence). V shed 6 bases and J shed 5 bases, with 21 bases lying between them. CDR3 nucleotides: TGTGCCAGTAGAAGCGTCGGGCAGGGGCAAAGAGATACGCAGTATTTT. It is translated as CASRSVGQGQRDTQYF.

The rearrangement links TRBV13 to TRBJ1-1; D is uncertain. Germline assignment: CDR1 PRHDT and CDR2 FYEKMQ (reference sequence). The CDR3 length is 15 residues. Trimming cost V 0 bases and J 0 bases, with 8 bases left between them. CDR3 residues: CASSLGVRMNTEAFF. The CDR3 DNA sequence: TGTGCCAGCAGCTTAGGCGTCCGTATGAACACTGAAGCTTTCTTT.